The clone carrying this TCR beta chain has at least ten counts. No antigen is known for it. TCRdb itself ran the 5' RACE reads through MiXCR, one entry per CDR3 protein. The sample records about 22,000 distinct CDR3 sequences, 2.8% being singletons. The sample comes from a study of spatial heterogeneity in lung cancer. Turning to the study itself: Counts of TCR transcripts in tumor regions correlated strongly with a matched bulk RNA-seq T cell module score. A unique TCR and UMI combination showed up more than ten times in raw reads, on average. General study results and limits: Tracking of tumor mutation counts was seen in expanded intratumoral alpha and beta TCR counts.

V was clipped by 4 bases and J by 5 bases; unmatched bases: 9. The CDR3 is made up of 16 amino acids. Germline V gene data show CDR1 as DFQATT and CDR2 as SNEGSKA (reference sequence). Time point described: sample taken at primary tumor resection. The sequenced material consisted of unsorted whole RNA from tumor, nontumor lung or frozen PBMC. The sequence was obtained from a male donor with early-stage non-small cell lung cancer. This sample comprised lung tumor tissue, obtained at surgery. The V and J genes are TRBV20-1 and TRBJ2-3; the match to TRBD2 covers 13 bases. The CDR3 protein is CSATDRTSGSLDTQYF. In DNA form, the CDR3 reads TGCAGTGCTACCGATCGGACTAGCGGGAGCCTAGATACGCAGTATTTT.